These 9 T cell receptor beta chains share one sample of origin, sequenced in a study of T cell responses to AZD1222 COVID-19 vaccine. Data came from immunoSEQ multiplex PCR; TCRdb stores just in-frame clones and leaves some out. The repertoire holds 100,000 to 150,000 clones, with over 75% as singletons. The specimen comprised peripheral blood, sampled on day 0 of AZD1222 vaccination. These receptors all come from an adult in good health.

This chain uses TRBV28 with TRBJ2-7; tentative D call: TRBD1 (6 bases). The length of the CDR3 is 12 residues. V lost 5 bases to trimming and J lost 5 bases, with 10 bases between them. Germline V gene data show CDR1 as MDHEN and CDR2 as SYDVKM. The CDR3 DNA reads TGTGCCAGCAGTCCTTACAGGGACGAGCAGTACTTC. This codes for CASSPYRDEQYF.

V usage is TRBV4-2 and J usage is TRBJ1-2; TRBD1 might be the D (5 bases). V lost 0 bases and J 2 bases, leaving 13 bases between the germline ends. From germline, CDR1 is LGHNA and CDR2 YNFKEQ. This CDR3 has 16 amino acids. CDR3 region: CASSQDRGDRNYGYTF. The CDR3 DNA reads TGTGCCAGCAGCCAAGATCGGGGGGACCGAAACTATGGCTACACCTTC.

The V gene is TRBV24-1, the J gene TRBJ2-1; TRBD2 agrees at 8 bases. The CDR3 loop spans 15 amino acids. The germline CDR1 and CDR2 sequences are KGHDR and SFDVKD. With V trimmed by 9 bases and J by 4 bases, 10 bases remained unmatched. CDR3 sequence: CATRGERGIYNEQFF. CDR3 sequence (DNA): TGTGCCACCCGCGGGGAGCGGGGGATATACAATGAGCAGTTCTTC.

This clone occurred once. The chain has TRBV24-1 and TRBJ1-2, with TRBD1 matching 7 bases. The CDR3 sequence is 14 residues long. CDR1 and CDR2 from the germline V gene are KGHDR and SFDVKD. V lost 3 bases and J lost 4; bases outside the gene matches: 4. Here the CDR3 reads CATSDDDRAYGYTF. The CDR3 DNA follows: TGTGCCACCAGTGATGACGACAGGGCCTATGGCTACACCTTC.

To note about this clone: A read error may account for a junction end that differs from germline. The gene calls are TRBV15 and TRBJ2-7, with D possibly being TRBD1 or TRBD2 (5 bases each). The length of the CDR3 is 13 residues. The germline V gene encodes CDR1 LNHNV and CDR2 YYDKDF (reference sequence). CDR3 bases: TGTGCCACCAGCGGAGAGGGGTCCTACGAGCAGTACTTC. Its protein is CATSGEGSYEQYF.

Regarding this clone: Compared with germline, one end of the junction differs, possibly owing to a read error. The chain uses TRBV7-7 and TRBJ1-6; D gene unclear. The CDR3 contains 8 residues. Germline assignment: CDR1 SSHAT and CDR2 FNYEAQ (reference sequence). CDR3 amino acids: CLNPPLHF. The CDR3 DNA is TGCCTAAATCCACCCCTCCACTTT.

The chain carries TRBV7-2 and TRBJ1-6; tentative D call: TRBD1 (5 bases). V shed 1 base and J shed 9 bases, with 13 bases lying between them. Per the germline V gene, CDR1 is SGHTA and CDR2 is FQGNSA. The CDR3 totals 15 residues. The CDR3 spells CASSLGARASSPLHF. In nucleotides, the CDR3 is TGTGCCAGCAGCTTAGGAGCCAGGGCAAGTTCACCCCTCCACTTT.

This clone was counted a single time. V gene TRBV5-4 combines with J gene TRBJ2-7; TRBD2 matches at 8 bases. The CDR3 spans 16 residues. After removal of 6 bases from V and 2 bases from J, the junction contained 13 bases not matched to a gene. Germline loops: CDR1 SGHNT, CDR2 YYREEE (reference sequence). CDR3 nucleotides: TGTGCCAGCACCACGGGGGGGGGAAGACCTCCCTACGAGCAGTACTTC. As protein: CASTTGGGRPPYEQYF.

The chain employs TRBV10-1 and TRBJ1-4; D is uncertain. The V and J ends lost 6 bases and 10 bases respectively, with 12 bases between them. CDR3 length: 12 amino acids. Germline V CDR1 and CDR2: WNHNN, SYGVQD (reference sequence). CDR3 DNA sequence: TGCGCCAGCAGCTCGGACGCCCGAAAACTGTTTTTT. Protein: CASSSDARKLFF.